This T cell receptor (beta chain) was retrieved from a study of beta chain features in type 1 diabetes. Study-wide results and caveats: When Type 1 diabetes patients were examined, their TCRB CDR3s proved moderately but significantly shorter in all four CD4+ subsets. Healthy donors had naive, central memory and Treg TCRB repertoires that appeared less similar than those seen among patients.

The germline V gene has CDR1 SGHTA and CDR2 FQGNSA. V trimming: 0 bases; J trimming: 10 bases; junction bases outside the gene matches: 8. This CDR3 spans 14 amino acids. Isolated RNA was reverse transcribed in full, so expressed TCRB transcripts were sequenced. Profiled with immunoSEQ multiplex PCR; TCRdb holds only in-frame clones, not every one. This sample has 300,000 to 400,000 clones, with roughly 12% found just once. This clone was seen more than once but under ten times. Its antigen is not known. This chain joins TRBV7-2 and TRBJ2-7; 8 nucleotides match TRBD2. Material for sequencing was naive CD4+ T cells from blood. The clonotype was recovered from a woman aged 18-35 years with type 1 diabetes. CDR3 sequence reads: CASSLARTSGGQYF. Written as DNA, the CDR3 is TGTGCCAGCAGCTTAGCGCGAACTAGCGGAGGCCAGTACTTC.